The T cell receptor beta chain described here comes from a study of identical twins. A universal primer site came from template switching; cDNA carried unique molecular identifiers. TCRdb recomputed calls from the 5' RACE reads with MiXCR, one row per CDR3 protein. The sample lists 700,000 or so distinct CDR3 sequences; 20% to 25% were seen once. Trimming removed 6 bases from V and 6 bases from J, with 5 bases in between. CDR1 and CDR2 from the germline V gene are SGHTA and FQGTGA. This CDR3 is 11 amino acids long. In addition, the sample was reused for a study of T cells expressing NK-cell markers. As reported in that work: Seven of the eight sequenced donors were classified as HCMV-seropositive, and one was classified as seronegative. In roughly six donors, dominant CD3+CD56+NKG2C+ clonotypes ranked among the top 10 CD8+ clonotypes.

This TCR was sampled from a woman under 30 in good health. Material for sequencing was PBMCs. J is TRBJ2-2 and V is TRBV7-3; D not resolved. In DNA, the CDR3 is TGTGCCAGCAGATCCGCCGGGGAGCTGTTTTTT. Residues: CASRSAGELFF.